In its sample, the clone carrying this T cell receptor beta chain was seen once. One end of the junction fails to match germline, which may point to a read error. This specimen belongs to a study of blood T cell repertoires in COVID-19. Study-wide context: Material from acute and convalescent COVID-19 was sourced from the United States, Italy and Spain. T cells, B-cell-depleted T cells, or PBMCs supplied cDNA or gDNA.

The CDR3 consists of 14 residues. Germline assignment: CDR1 SGHDT and CDR2 YYEEEE. Original processing methods: Nucleated cell counts were estimated from reference gene primer amplification. TCRdb keeps only in-frame clones here, not all; method: immunoSEQ multiplex PCR. V, J and clone size derive from that table, while D and trimming were established from the DNA sequence. Altogether about 210,000 clones are present, around 82% being singletons, with the ten largest covering 2.9%. This chain connects TRBV5-6 to TRBJ1-5; D gene uncertain. The specimen was peripheral blood. This TCR was recovered from a man aged 50 or older with active or convalescent COVID-19. The CDR3 spells CASTLGGSNQPQHF. In DNA form, the CDR3 reads TGTGCCAGCACCTTGGGCGGGAGCAATCAGCCCCAGCATTTT.